This note documents a single T cell receptor (beta chain) sequence. Its antigen is not identified. This record comes from a study of early T cells in non-severe SARS-CoV-2 infection. Across the whole study: Chains stayed unpaired after sequencing of bulk RNA from unsorted whole blood.

Study-wide findings and caveats: Using VDJdb, the matching emphasized anti-spike CD8 responses while missing private and CD4 specificities.

V lost 4 bases and J 9 bases, leaving 10 bases between the germline ends. The V gene's germline CDR1 is SEHNR and CDR2 FQNEAQ (reference sequence). The CDR3 covers 11 residues. Individual cDNA molecules received unique molecular identifiers during library preparation. TCRdb re-called the 5' RACE reads with MiXCR, one entry per CDR3 protein. The sample lists 56,000 or so distinct CDR3 sequences, 8% to 10% occurring once. The sequence came from an adult who was a healthcare worker with PCR-confirmed SARS-CoV-2 infection or an uninfected control (not recorded which). Sequencing input: whole blood. This chain links TRBV7-9 with TRBJ2-7; no reliable D call. CDR3 in amino acids: CASSSGPGQYF. Here the CDR3 DNA reads TGTGCCAGCAGCTCAGGACCGGGGCAGTACTTC.